This entry lists 15 T cell receptor beta chains sequenced from one sample in a study of blood T cells in healthy people across ages. For the second PCR, which ran for about 6 to 12 cycles, a sample-barcoded 5' primer and a J-beta primer mix were used. MiXCR, applied by TCRdb to the 5' RACE reads, yields one record per CDR3 protein. The sample comprises around 1,900,000 distinct CDR3 sequences, approximately 39% of which are singletons, and 23% rests with the top ten. The sample was blood. Receptors were obtained from a human donor in good health.

This chain links TRBV7-2 with TRBJ2-1, with D tentatively TRBD2 (6 bases). The DNA end is a closer match to TRBJ2-7, so the J assignment may be wrong. CDR3 length: 17 amino acids. From germline, CDR1 is SGHTA and CDR2 FQGNSA. In DNA form, the CDR3 reads TGTGCCAGCAGCTTAGATCGCAGTGGGGGGTCCTACAATGAGCAGTACTTC. Residues: CASSLDRSGGSYNEQYF.

This clonotype was counted between two and nine times. The chain links TRBV11-2 to TRBJ2-7; a weak D match, TRBD2 (5 bases). The length of the CDR3 is 15 residues. Germline values: CDR1 SGHAT, CDR2 FQNNGV. Trimming took 5 bases from V and 2 from J, leaving 16 bases between them. In nucleotides, the CDR3 is TGTGCCAGCAGCCCCGAACCGGGAAGAACCTACGAGCAGTACTTC. This codes for CASSPEPGRTYEQYF.

The chain couples TRBV20-1 to TRBJ1-4; 7 nucleotides align to TRBD1. Germline V CDR1 and CDR2: DFQATT, SNEGSKA (reference sequence). With 0 bases clipped from V and 5 bases from J, the junction kept 6 bases outside the gene matches. CDR3 size: 15 residues. CDR3 nucleotides: TGCAGTGCTAGAGATTGGGGGACAGAGAATGAAAAACTGTTTTTT. Residues: CSARDWGTENEKLFF.

This clonotype came up many times. The chain employs TRBV5-1 and TRBJ1-2; no reliable D call. V lost 6 bases to trimming and J lost 3 bases, with 12 bases between them. The CDR3 contains 13 residues. The germline CDR1 and CDR2 sequences are SGHRS and YFSETQ. The CDR3 loop reads CASTLNRDYGYTF. CDR3 sequence (DNA): TGCGCCAGCACCCTAAATCGGGACTATGGCTACACCTTC.

V usage is TRBV15 and J usage is TRBJ2-1; D is perhaps TRBD1 (6 bases). Germline CDR1 reads LNHNV; CDR2 reads YYDKDF (reference sequence). Trimming stripped 0 bases from V and 4 bases from J, with 13 bases between. This CDR3 is built from 16 residues. The CDR3 nucleotides are TGTGCCACCAGCAGAGATTTAGGACAGCCGTACAATGAGCAGTTCTTC. Translating gives CATSRDLGQPYNEQFF.

About this clonotype: Being one base from a much bigger clone, this may be a read error. This chain links TRBV10-3 with TRBJ2-7, with unresolved D. The CDR3 is made up of 12 amino acids. Germline CDR1 ENHRY, CDR2 SYGVKD. V gave up 0 bases and J gave up 5 bases, with 5 bases separating them. CDR3 sequence reads: CAISESSHEQYF. For the CDR3, the DNA is TGTGCCATCAGTGAGTCGTCCCACGAGCAGTACTTC.

This clonotype showed up just once. The genes are TRBV4-1 and TRBJ1-1, with D hard to call. Germline values: CDR1 MGHRA, CDR2 YSYEKL. This CDR3 is built from 15 residues. V was pared by 0 bases and J by 5 bases, with 13 bases between. CDR3 DNA: TGCGCCAGCAGCCAAGAATTAGGGCGGGGTACTGAAGCTTTCTTT. Its protein is CASSQELGRGTEAFF.

This clonotype was counted a few times. V usage is TRBV27 and J usage is TRBJ1-1; D possibly corresponds to TRBD1 (5 bases). CDR3 length: 14 amino acids. V was trimmed by 5 bases and J by 4 bases, leaving 14 bases between them. Germline V gene data show CDR1 as MNHEY and CDR2 as SMNVEV (reference sequence). CDR3 bases: TGTGCCAGCAGTGCAGAGGGGCTGGTCACTGAAGCTTTCTTT. This encodes CASSAEGLVTEAFF.

This clonotype appeared a few times. The chain is built from TRBV9 and TRBJ2-3; possibly TRBD2 for D (7 bases). The V and J ends lost 3 bases and 6 bases respectively, with 14 bases between them. The CDR3 is 14 residues long. Germline CDR1 is SGDLS and CDR2 is YYNGEE. The DNA of the CDR3 is TGTGCCAGCAGCGAAAGAGGGGGGGTCGATACGCAGTATTTT. It specifies CASSERGGVDTQYF.

The CDR3 region has the DNA TGTGCCAGCAGCTTGCCCCAGACAGGGCATTCTGGCTACACCTTC. It specifies CASSLPQTGHSGYTF. This rearrangement joins TRBV5-5 to TRBJ1-2; 7 nucleotides align to TRBD1. The V gene's germline CDR1 is SGHKS and CDR2 YYEKEE (reference sequence). This CDR3 comprises 15 residues. Losses at the gene ends were 1 base for V and 7 bases for J; bases not matched to a gene: 10.

The V gene is TRBV7-2, the J gene TRBJ1-4, with D tentatively TRBD1 (5 bases). This CDR3 has 14 amino acids. Germline V gives CDR1 SGHTA, CDR2 FQGNSA. Trimming shortened V by 5 bases and J by 6 bases, and 13 bases separated the two germline ends. In nucleotides, the CDR3 is TGTGCCAGCAGCCACGGGACCGACGATGAAAAACTGTTTTTT. Translation gives CASSHGTDDEKLFF.

The chain recombines TRBV9 with TRBJ1-2, with D uncertain. Germline assignment: CDR1 SGDLS and CDR2 YYNGEE. Trimming cost V 4 bases and J 8 bases, with 12 bases left between them. The CDR3 totals 12 residues. Here the CDR3 reads CASSSLIVGYTF. In DNA, the CDR3 is TGTGCCAGCAGCTCCCTGATCGTGGGCTACACCTTC.

CDR3 coding DNA: TGTGCCCGGGGGGACAGAGATTATGGCTACACCTTC. Translated: CARGDRDYGYTF. The chain couples TRBV30 to TRBJ1-2; 7 nucleotides align to TRBD1. CDR1 and CDR2 from the germline V gene are GTSNPN and SVGIG (reference sequence). The CDR3 loop spans 12 amino acids. V lost 8 bases to trimming and J lost 5 bases; unmatched junction nucleotides: 8.

This chain links TRBV10-3 with TRBJ2-7; 7 bases align to TRBD1. Germline CDR1 reads ENHRY; CDR2 reads SYGVKD. V trimming: 4 bases; J trimming: 0 bases; junction bases outside the gene matches: 12. The CDR3 consists of 17 residues. The CDR3 region is CAISGGPNRGPSYEQYF. The CDR3 DNA is TGTGCCATCAGTGGTGGTCCCAACAGGGGACCCTCCTACGAGCAGTACTTC.

The chain recombines TRBV7-9 with TRBJ1-2; D is unresolved. CDR1 and CDR2 from the germline V gene are SEHNR and FQNEAQ (reference sequence). This CDR3 is built from 13 residues. V lost 3 bases to trimming and J lost 4 bases, with 9 bases between them. In nucleotides, the CDR3 is TGTGCCAGCAGCTTCGGTGTGGGCTATGGCTACACCTTC. This gives the protein CASSFGVGYGYTF.